The clone carrying this T cell receptor (beta chain) was found many times. Its antigen is unknown. The CDR3 sequence is 13 residues long. V was trimmed by 4 bases and J by 9 bases, leaving 10 bases between them. CDR1 is SGHTA, CDR2 FQGNSA, per germline. MiXCR was run by TCRdb on the 5' RACE reads, yielding one entry per CDR3 protein. The table has about 150,000 distinct CDR3 sequences, about 6.1% seen once. The data stem from a study of T-cell memory formation after mild COVID-19. Turning to the study itself: For the most part, TCR clusters were specific to one donor.

Study results and limitations: Within pre-infection memory, some responding clones were found, suggesting cross-reactive memory joined.

Specimen: PBMCs or a T cell subset sorted from them (not recorded which). The TCR originated in an adult woman who had mild COVID-19 (a few samples of this study predate the infection). Cell type and time point are not known. This chain uses TRBV7-2 with TRBJ1-6; D ambiguous. The CDR3 loop reads CASSSNLGSPLHF. For the CDR3, the DNA is TGTGCCAGCAGCTCGAATCTCGGTTCACCCCTCCACTTT.